This T cell receptor (beta chain) was recovered during a study of blood T cell repertoires in COVID-19. The CDR3 totals 17 residues. In germline, CDR1 is SGHTA, CDR2 FQGNSA. Worth noting for this clone: Germline and junction disagree at one end, which may indicate a read error.

In the study's own analysis: Amplifying reference gene primers gave estimates of nucleated cell counts. Sequencing used immunoSEQ multiplex PCR; TCRdb keeps in-frame clones, though not all of them. V, J and clone size are taken as reported in that table, and D and trimming were inferred from the DNA itself. The data hold about 440,000 clones, with about 85% observed a single time. The rearrangement uses TRBV7-2 and TRBJ2-7; TRBD2 aligns across 7 bases. The sample comprised PBMCs or T cells enriched from blood (not recorded which). This TCR came from a woman aged 18-29 years with acute COVID-19. CDR3 DNA sequence: TGTGCCAGTAGCTCCCCTGACCTAGCGGAAAGCTCCTACGAGCAGTACTTC. Translated: CASSSPDLAESSYEQYF.